Detailed here is one T cell receptor (beta chain). In this sample, this clonotype turned up a few times. No antigen is known for it. No qualities accompany the bases; no much larger clone lies one base away. The data derive from a study of response to subunit inactivated influenza vaccine (dated by TCRdb to 2016 to 2019). The study in broad terms: The study used deep quantitative T cell receptor repertoire profiling to track responses to a trivalent subunit inactivated influenza vaccine.

The receptor library was made with RT-PCR. This sample was sequenced with an Illumina HiSeq 2500. In-frame beta chains were kept once TCRdb had trimmed the public reads at Q25 with fastp and called clones with MiXCR. Rows are combined by CDR3 protein, so each entry shows the most common genes and DNA. The sample profile shows approximately 200,000 distinct CDR3 sequences; approximately 15% of them were found once. About a quarter of the sample comes from the top ten. Findings and caveats that apply to the study as a whole: The authors proposed that each seasonal influenza vaccination may bring in only a limited number of new T cells.

Based on the germline V gene, the CDR1 and CDR2 sequences are MGHRA and YSYEKL. V is shortened by 3 bases, J by 8 bases, and the region joining them spans 13 bases. Measured from the cysteine to the phenylalanine, the CDR3 is 13 residues long. Only the CDR3 portion is preserved as DNA: 39 bases, with reading frame beginning at the first base. The rearranged chain carries TRBV4-1 and TRBJ1-2; no D segment can be confidently identified. This receptor was obtained from a man over 45 who received an inactivated influenza vaccine. Donor details come from another sample of the same person, matched by shared clones. The specimen comprised CD8+ T cells sorted from PBMCs, sampled roughly 5 days after vaccination. The CDR3 reads CASSQERVQGYTF. The DNA reads as follows: TGCGCCAGCAGCCAGGAAAGGGTACAAGGCTACACCTTC.